The 16 T cell receptor beta chains presented below share a single source sample, sequenced in a study of cytomegalovirus exposure and HLA in healthy donors. PCR amplification relied on 60 Vbeta primers (plus 13 Jbeta primers). Generated by immunoSEQ multiplex PCR, the TCRdb table keeps only in-frame clones and is missing some. Of about 160,000 clones in the sample, approximately 80% were seen once. Sequencing used PBMCs. The receptors were sampled from a woman aged 50 to 60 in good health and CMV-seropositive.

The chain couples TRBV28 to TRBJ2-7, with D perhaps matching TRBD1 (7 bases). CDR1 is MDHEN, CDR2 SYDVKM, per germline. The V gene lost 2 bases and the J gene lost 3 bases, with 11 bases spanning the gap. The CDR3 length is 14 residues. The CDR3 sequence is CASSLGQGGYEQYF. CDR3 DNA sequence: TGTGCCAGCAGTTTAGGGCAGGGGGGCTACGAGCAGTACTTC.

This clone was picked up a small number of times. The chain recombines TRBV5-4 with TRBJ2-2; 7 bases align to TRBD1. Germline loops: CDR1 SGHNT, CDR2 YYREEE (reference sequence). CDR3 length: 16 residues. V gave up 2 bases and J gave up 1 base; unmatched junction bases: 5. The CDR3 is CASSFDPGGNTGELFF. The CDR3 region has the DNA TGTGCCAGCAGCTTTGATCCAGGGGGGAACACCGGGGAGCTGTTTTTT.

This clone was counted only a few times. V is TRBV28 and J is TRBJ1-2; D unresolved. CDR3 length equals 12 residues. Trimming removed 6 bases from V and 11 bases from J, with 16 bases in between. CDR1 and CDR2 (germline): MDHEN, SYDVKM. DNA for the CDR3: TGTGCCAGCAGGCCGAACCCTGGTAGATACACCTTC. The encoded protein is CASRPNPGRYTF.

The chain is built from TRBV19 and TRBJ1-2; D perhaps matches TRBD1 (5 bases). V was clipped by 5 bases and J by 8 bases, with 21 bases between them. Germline CDR1 reads LNHDA; CDR2 reads SQIVND (reference sequence). This CDR3 contains 15 residues. The CDR3 protein is CASSPQASLGGGYTF. The CDR3 DNA reads as TGTGCCAGTAGTCCTCAGGCCAGCCTCGGGGGGGGCTACACCTTC.

Concerning this clone: The junction and the germline gene differ at one end; a read error may be behind it. The chain combines TRBV7-7 with TRBJ2-1; 10 bases map to TRBD1. This CDR3 has 16 residues. CDR1 is SSHAT and CDR2 is FNYEAQ in the germline V gene (reference sequence). This CDR3 is CASSLSRQGAGNEQFF. The CDR3 DNA is TGTGCTAGCAGCTTGTCCCGACAGGGGGCGGGAAATGAGCAGTTCTTC.

The rearrangement joins TRBV29-1 to TRBJ2-5; D possibly corresponds to TRBD1 (7 bases). This CDR3 region has 13 residues. The V end was cut by 7 bases, the J end by 2 bases, with 14 bases between. Germline assignment: CDR1 SQVTM and CDR2 ANQGSEA. The CDR3 DNA follows: TGCAGCGGGGGGGACAGTCAGCAAGAGACCCAGTACTTC. Amino acids: CSGGDSQQETQYF.

The gene calls are TRBV10-1 and TRBJ2-3, with D possibly being TRBD2 (5 bases). The CDR3 loop spans 15 amino acids. Germline V gives CDR1 WNHNN, CDR2 SYGVQD (reference sequence). Trimming took off 5 bases at V and 4 bases at J, with 16 bases between the two ends. CDR3 amino acids: CASSQTRGSSDTQYF. CDR3 sequence (DNA): TGCGCCAGCAGTCAGACACGGGGTAGCTCAGATACGCAGTATTTT.

This clone occurred once. V gene TRBV7-2 combines with J gene TRBJ1-3; tentative D call: TRBD1 (5 bases). There are 17 residues in the CDR3. With 5 bases removed from V and 0 bases from J, the gap between germline ends came to 17 bases. Per the germline V gene, CDR1 is SGHTA and CDR2 is FQGNSA. The chain's CDR3 is CASSPGPLGGSGNTIYF. The CDR3, as DNA: TGTGCCAGCAGCCCCGGGCCTCTGGGGGGCTCTGGAAACACCATATATTTT.

This clone was seen only once. This chain uses TRBV6-6 with TRBJ2-7, with 9 bases lining up with TRBD1. This CDR3 has 14 amino acids. The germline CDR1 and CDR2 sequences are MNHNY and SVGAGI (reference sequence). With V trimmed by 6 bases and J by 3 bases, 6 bases remained unmatched. CDR3 nucleotide sequence: TGTGCCAGCAGGCCGGGACAGGGAGACTACGAGCAGTACTTC. This sequence encodes CASRPGQGDYEQYF.

The chain carries TRBV5-1 and TRBJ2-3; 10 nucleotides align to TRBD2. This CDR3 region has 15 residues. Germline CDR1 reads SGHRS; CDR2 reads YFSETQ. After removal of 4 bases from V and 1 base from J, the junction contained 3 bases not matched to a gene. CDR3 in amino acids: CASSPTSGGTDTQYF. DNA for the CDR3: TGCGCCAGCAGCCCTACTAGCGGGGGCACAGATACGCAGTATTTT.

The DNA of the CDR3 is TGTGCCAGCAGCGTAGGGTCCGGCGGTTACTACGAGCAGTACTTC. Encoded protein: CASSVGSGGYYEQYF. The chain uses TRBV9 and TRBJ2-7; D is uncertain. The germline V gene encodes CDR1 SGDLS and CDR2 YYNGEE. Trimming cost V 0 bases and J 3 bases, with 13 bases left between them. The CDR3 runs to 15 residues.

This chain links TRBV27 with TRBJ2-7, with TRBD2 matching 7 bases. The length of the CDR3 is 12 residues. V dropped 3 bases and J dropped 6; count of bases not matched to a gene: 2. In germline, CDR1 is MNHEY, CDR2 SMNVEV (reference sequence). The chain's CDR3 is CASSFPGGEQYF. The CDR3 DNA reads as TGTGCCAGCAGTTTCCCGGGGGGCGAGCAGTACTTC.

The chain joins TRBV10-3 to TRBJ1-1; 9 nucleotides align to TRBD1. This CDR3 has 14 residues. V lost 8 bases, J lost 0 bases, and 4 bases stayed unmatched. Germline CDR1 reads ENHRY; CDR2 reads SYGVKD. The CDR3: CAIHDRGLNTEAFF. The CDR3 DNA reads as TGTGCCATCCACGACAGGGGGTTGAACACTGAAGCTTTCTTT.

This clone was detected once. The chain joins TRBV19 to TRBJ1-5; TRBD1 is a possible D gene (5 bases). CDR1 is LNHDA, CDR2 SQIVND, per germline (reference sequence). V was pared by 6 bases and J by 3 bases, with 12 bases between. The CDR3 loop spans 14 amino acids. The CDR3 region is CASSQTANNQPQHF. The CDR3 DNA is TGTGCCAGTAGCCAGACAGCGAACAATCAGCCCCAGCATTTT.

V usage is TRBV5-4 and J usage is TRBJ1-1; no reliable D call. The length of the CDR3 is 15 residues. Germline CDR1 SGHNT, CDR2 YYREEE (reference sequence). Trimming removed 3 bases at V and 1 base at J, with 13 bases between. The DNA for the CDR3 is TGTGCCAGCAGCTGGGTCGGCGGGCAGAACACTGAAGCTTTCTTT. It specifies CASSWVGGQNTEAFF.

This clone was seen once. The CDR3 region is CASTEDRNPGNTIYF. The CDR3 region has the DNA TGTGCCAGCACCGAGGACAGGAATCCTGGAAACACCATATATTTT. The V and J genes are TRBV6-1 and TRBJ1-3, with 7 bases matching TRBD1. Germline V lookup: CDR1 MNHNS, CDR2 SASEGT. The CDR3 runs to 15 residues. J was trimmed by 2 bases and V by 7 bases; bases with no gene match: 8.